This T cell receptor (beta chain) appears in the sequencing data of a study of OX40 agonist ivuxolimab in advanced cancers. Sampling times: baseline, cycle 4 day 1, cycle 7 day 1. The method was immunoSEQ multiplex PCR; TCRdb's version includes in-frame clones alone and lacks a portion of them. The table records tens of thousands of clones, around 90% of them present only once. For this clone: Its antigen is not identified.

CDR1 and CDR2 (germline): KGHSH, LQKENI. This CDR3 has 17 amino acids. V dropped 9 bases and J dropped 7; count of bases not matched to a gene: 19. Study-wide points: Part of the nonresponder group also had normalized T-cell clonal expansion that was low.

This TCR was recovered from an adult with an advanced solid tumor such as melanoma, head and neck, liver or kidney cancer. The chain links TRBV18 to TRBJ1-5; TRBD1 matches 9 bases. This sample comprised CD4+ or CD8+ T cells sorted from blood, obtained in a trial of the OX40 agonist ivuxolimab. DNA of the CDR3: TGTGCCAGTGGCACTTCCGGGACAGGGATCTCGGGGCAGCCCCAGCATTTT. This encodes CASGTSGTGISGQPQHF.